The source of this T cell receptor beta chain is a study of OX40 agonist ivuxolimab in advanced cancers. Study-wide background: Participants, approximately 81% male, averaged roughly 55 years of age, ranging from roughly 20 to 85. Three partial responders included one hepatocellular carcinoma patient and two cutaneous melanoma patients. Study-level findings and limits: At doses 0.1 to 3.0 mg/kg, CD4+ and CD8+ clones expanded.

The V gene lost 5 bases and the J gene lost 6 bases, with 13 bases spanning the gap. CDR1 is SEHNR, CDR2 FQNEAQ, per germline (reference sequence). The CDR3 is 13 residues long. Notes on this clone: The antigen is undetermined.

The sampling schedule covered blood at baseline, cycle 4 day 1, and cycle 7 day 1. The table came from immunoSEQ multiplex PCR; TCRdb's copy has only in-frame clones and leaves some out. This table has around 51,000 clones, more than 65% appearing once. Source: CD4+ or CD8+ T cells sorted from blood, taken in a trial of the OX40 agonist ivuxolimab. The V and J genes are TRBV7-9 and TRBJ1-2; D is undetermined. This TCR came from an adult with an advanced solid tumor such as melanoma, head and neck, liver or kidney cancer. The CDR3 spells CASSQFKGDGYTF. CDR3 DNA sequence: TGTGCCAGCAGCCAGTTCAAAGGCGATGGCTACACCTTC.